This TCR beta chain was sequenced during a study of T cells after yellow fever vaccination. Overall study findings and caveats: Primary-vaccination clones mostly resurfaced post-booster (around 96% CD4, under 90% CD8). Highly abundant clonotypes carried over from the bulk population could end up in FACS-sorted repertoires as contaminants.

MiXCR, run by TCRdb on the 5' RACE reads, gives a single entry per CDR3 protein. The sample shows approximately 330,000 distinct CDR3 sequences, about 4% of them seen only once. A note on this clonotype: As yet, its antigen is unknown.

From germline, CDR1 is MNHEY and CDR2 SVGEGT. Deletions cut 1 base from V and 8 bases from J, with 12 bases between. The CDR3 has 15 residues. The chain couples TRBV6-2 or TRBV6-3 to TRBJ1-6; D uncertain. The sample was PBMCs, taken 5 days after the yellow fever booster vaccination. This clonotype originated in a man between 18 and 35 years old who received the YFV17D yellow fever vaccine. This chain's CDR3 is CASSYFFGSHSPLHF. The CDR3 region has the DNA TGTGCCAGCAGTTACTTTTTTGGCTCCCATTCACCCCTCCACTTT.